Below, 13 T cell receptor beta chains from the same sample are listed, as sequenced in a study of T cell responses to AZD1222 COVID-19 vaccine (dated by TCRdb to the early 2020s). The sample's time point label is to be understood as: baseline before first vaccination. Library generation was performed with the immunoSEQ multiplex PCR assay. TCRdb took over this immuneACCESS table, retaining in-frame rearrangements with V and J assigned. Such tables are incomplete; in checked studies, under half of the missing clones stem from an unresolved V gene, and the remainder is unexplained. The sample contains over 70,000 clones, 85% of them found a single time. Clones ranked in the top ten supply over 20% of the sample. Source: peripheral blood, taken on day 0 of AZD1222 vaccination. These receptors were collected from an adult in good health.

The chain uses TRBV19 and TRBJ2-1, with D perhaps given as TRBD1 or TRBD2 (5 bases each). CDR1 and CDR2 from the germline V gene are LNHDA and SQIVND (reference sequence). The CDR3 runs 14 residues. With 5 bases removed from V and 2 bases from J, the gap between germline ends came to 10 bases. The CDR3 is CASSAPGPYNEQFF. The CDR3 coding sequence is TGTGCCAGTAGTGCGCCGGGACCCTACAATGAGCAGTTCTTC.

V and J are TRBV7-6 and TRBJ2-3; the D gene is possibly TRBD1 (6 bases). Between the trimmed V and J ends, which lost 1 base and 3 bases, there was a span of 11 bases. This CDR3 spans 15 amino acids. Germline CDR1 and CDR2: SGHVS and FNYEAQ. CDR3 in DNA: TGTGCCAGCAGCTTAGGGGGGCGAGGGACAGATACGCAGTATTTT. Translating gives CASSLGGRGTDTQYF. Full variable domain (outside the CDR3, taken from reference TRBV7-6 and TRBJ2-3): GAGVSQSPRYKVTKRGQDVALRCDPISGHVSLYWYRQALGQGPEFLTYFNYEAQQDKSGLPNDRFSAERPEGSISTLTIQRTEQRDSAMYRCASSLGGRGTDTQYFGPGTRLTVL.

The chain couples TRBV7-6 to TRBJ2-2; D call uncertain. This CDR3 is built from 15 residues. Germline CDR1 and CDR2: SGHVS and FNYEAQ. V lost 7 bases, J lost 5 bases, and 17 bases lay in between. The DNA for the CDR3 is TGTGCCAGCACCTCCGGCTCCTTTTTGACCGGGGAGCTGTTTTTT. This translates into CASTSGSFLTGELFF.

The rearrangement uses TRBV29-1 and TRBJ2-1, with 9 positions matching TRBD2. Germline trimming cut 4 bases from V and 4 bases from J; bases unmatched to any gene: 8. The CDR3 totals 15 residues. The V gene's germline CDR1 is SQVTM and CDR2 ANQGSEA. The CDR3 coding sequence is TGCAGCGTTGGAGGGGCGGGAGGGCCGTACAATGAGCAGTTCTTC. As protein: CSVGGAGGPYNEQFF.

This rearrangement joins TRBV9 to TRBJ2-7; a possible D gene is TRBD1 (6 bases). This CDR3 is built from 13 residues. Trimming cost V 3 bases and J 0 bases, with 7 bases left between them. Germline assignment: CDR1 SGDLS and CDR2 YYNGEE. In DNA, the CDR3 is TGTGCCAGCAGCGGGGGGCACTCCTACGAGCAGTACTTC. Encoded protein: CASSGGHSYEQYF.

The chain uses TRBV28 and TRBJ1-2; D not certain. This CDR3 is 13 amino acids long. V was pared by 4 bases and J by 5 bases, with 11 bases between. Germline V gene lookup returns CDR1 MDHEN and CDR2 SYDVKM. For the CDR3, the DNA is TGTGCCAGCAGTTCACAGCCCTTTTATGGCTACACCTTC. The encoded protein is CASSSQPFYGYTF.

This clone has a handful of counts. This CDR3 reads CASSVDQYSYRNSPLHF. The DNA of the CDR3 is TGTGCCAGCAGCGTAGATCAGTACAGCTATCGTAATTCACCCCTCCACTTT. The chain is built from TRBV9 and TRBJ1-6; D not resolved. CDR3 length: 17 amino acids. Trimming removed 0 bases from V and 6 bases from J, with 16 bases in between. The germline V gene encodes CDR1 SGDLS and CDR2 YYNGEE.

The chain couples TRBV5-8 to TRBJ2-1; perhaps TRBD1 as D (6 bases). V was trimmed by 0 bases and J by 0 bases, leaving 7 bases between them. The CDR3 runs 15 residues. Germline V gene sequence: CDR1 SGHTS, CDR2 YDEGEE. In DNA form, the CDR3 reads TGTGCCAGCAGCTTGGCAGGGGCCTCCTACAATGAGCAGTTCTTC. Residues: CASSLAGASYNEQFF.

J is TRBJ2-1 and V is TRBV29-1; 7 bases are a match to TRBD2. CDR1 SQVTM and CDR2 ANQGSEA come from the germline V gene. V was clipped by 5 bases and J by 1 base; unmatched bases: 14. CDR3 length equals 17 residues. The CDR3 nucleotides read TGCAGCGTTCTCCGGGGCCTCGCGGGAGAGTCCTACAATGAGCAGTTCTTC. Its translation is CSVLRGLAGESYNEQFF.

The rearrangement joins TRBV19 to TRBJ1-2; unclear D gene. The CDR3 is 14 residues long. Germline CDR1 and CDR2: LNHDA and SQIVND (reference sequence). V gave up 6 bases and J gave up 4 bases, with 15 bases separating them. In nucleotides, the CDR3 is TGTGCCAGTAGGCGGGCAGGCGATATCTATGGCTACACCTTC. It is translated as CASRRAGDIYGYTF.

The chain carries TRBV19 and TRBJ1-5; D is uncertain. V lost 1 base and J lost 2, with 12 bases in between. The CDR3 contains 16 residues. CDR1 LNHDA and CDR2 SQIVND come from the germline V gene (reference sequence). The CDR3 region is CASSIGLGQGNQPQHF. CDR3 nucleotide sequence: TGTGCCAGTAGTATAGGGTTGGGTCAGGGCAATCAGCCCCAGCATTTT.

This sequence joins TRBV27 and TRBJ1-3; D ambiguous. Germline V lookup: CDR1 MNHEY, CDR2 SMNVEV (reference sequence). V lost 5 bases and J 2 bases, leaving 28 bases between the germline ends. CDR3 size: 20 residues. In DNA, the CDR3 is TGTGCCAGCAGTCCCTCGGTGGTGGCCTTGACACTGCAAGCTGGAAACACCATATATTTT. Translation: CASSPSVVALTLQAGNTIYF.

V and J are TRBV10-1 and TRBJ2-3, with D possibly being TRBD2 (5 bases). Germline assignment: CDR1 WNHNN and CDR2 SYGVQD (reference sequence). The CDR3 extends over 14 amino acids. V was trimmed by 5 bases and J by 0 bases, leaving 9 bases between them. In nucleotides, the CDR3 is TGCGCCAGCAGTCCTTCGGGGAGCACAGATACGCAGTATTTT. Amino acid sequence: CASSPSGSTDTQYF.